This T cell receptor beta chain was identified in a study of shared clonotypes between healthy human individuals. Study context: For every donor, three CD4 naive, three CD4 memory, two CD8 naive and one CD8 memory plates were used.

When replicate PCRs were run on sorted subsets, they used around 0.2 ug DNA, some 30,000 T cell genomes. Sequenced by immunoSEQ multiplex PCR; TCRdb stores in-frame clones only, minus some. This repertoire shows about 980,000 clones, over 60% found once; its top ten account for over 1.3%. The germline V and J ends were trimmed by 2 bases and 4 bases, with 11 bases remaining between them. There are 14 residues in the CDR3. CDR1 and CDR2 from the germline V gene are SGHVS and FQNEAQ. It was into CD45RA+ naive and CD45RA-negative memory subsets that the CD4+ cells were split. The chain has TRBV7-8 and TRBJ2-5; possibly TRBD1 for D (5 bases). The sequenced material came from memory CD4+ T cells sorted from blood. Described subset: CD45RA-negative fraction. The receptor comes from a man between 18 and 29 years old in good health. The CDR3 is CASSLSAGSETQYF. The CDR3 DNA sequence: TGTGCCAGCAGCTTATCGGCAGGGTCAGAGACCCAGTACTTC.